Included here is one T cell receptor beta chain sequence, with context. The target antigen is unknown. This entry comes from a study of cytotoxic CD8 clonotypes in ibrutinib-treated CLL. For the study at large: Partial response occurred in approximately 24 patients and complete response in 2; at median approximately 71 months, approximately 14 remained remitted and about 12 progressed. After a median around eleven months on treatment (6 to 36), response samples were drawn.

Study-wide points: On treatment, the uncommon public clonotypes contracted or remained stable.

This CDR3 spans 15 amino acids. The germline gives CDR1 ENHRY, CDR2 SYGVKD. The trim removed 8 bases at V and 0 bases at J, leaving 9 bases unmatched. Depths of 1 in 200,000 to 1 in 1 million T cells were the sequencing target. The method was immunoSEQ multiplex PCR; TCRdb's version includes in-frame clones alone and lacks a portion of them. The table includes 300,000 or so clones, roughly 67% detected once. This material consisted of PBMCs, taken after 36 months of ibrutinib treatment. The chain combines TRBV10-3 with TRBJ1-1; 7 bases fit TRBD1. The receptor was isolated from a human donor with chronic lymphocytic leukemia. CDR3 DNA sequence: TGTGCCATCTCTCAGACAGGGTTCATGAACACTGAAGCTTTCTTT. Protein product: CAISQTGFMNTEAFF.